The present entry profiles one T cell receptor (beta chain) with its context. This sample is drawn from a study of Ad26.COV2.S vaccination and SARS-CoV-2 variants. In the study overall: Doses of Ad26.COV2.S were injected into muscle once or twice, 56 days apart.

Trimming shortened V by 10 bases and J by 2 bases, and 20 bases separated the two germline ends. Per germline, CDR1 MNHEY and CDR2 SMNVEV (reference sequence). The CDR3 length is 15 residues. The treatment: roughly 20 received Ad26.COV2.S at low or high dose, single or two shots; roughly five received placebo; per-sample allocation not given. Each sample was drawn 63 days after the first injection (of vaccine or placebo). An adult donor aged 18-55 years was enrolled in Boston. Sequencing was performed with immunoSEQ multiplex PCR; in TCRdb, only in-frame clones are kept and a portion is missing. The profile shows some 340,000 clones, roughly 86% of them singletons.

The material was peripheral blood, obtained in a trial of Ad26.COV2.S vaccine versus placebo. The J gene is TRBJ1-1, the V gene TRBV27, with D maybe TRBD1 (5 bases). The sequence came from a person aged 18 to 65 who received the Ad26.COV2.S COVID-19 vaccine or a placebo. The CDR3 loop is CATRIAGGVNTEAFF. For the CDR3, the DNA is TGTGCCACCAGGATCGCGGGAGGGGTAAACACTGAAGCTTTCTTT.